These 27 T cell receptor beta chains share one sample of origin, sequenced in a study of blood T cells in healthy people across ages. The authors ran a second PCR of about 6 to 11 cycles using a sample-barcoded 5' primer and a J-beta primer mix. TCRdb ran MiXCR on the 5' RACE reads and lists one entry per CDR3 protein. The sample yields 600,000 to 800,000 distinct CDR3 sequences, 21% seen once. Input material: blood. These receptors all stem from a man aged 65-85 years in good health.

Comments on this clonotype: A junction boundary mismatches the germline segment, possibly from a read error. CDR3 sequence: CAGSYSSVTLNTQYF. CDR3 bases: TGTGCCGGCAGCTATAGTAGCGTTACGTTGAATACGCAGTATTTT. This chain connects TRBV7-2 to TRBJ2-3, with D possibly being TRBD2 (5 bases). The CDR3 loop spans 15 amino acids. CDR1 and CDR2 from the germline V gene are SGHTA and FQGNSA.

The V call is TRBV29-1, the J call TRBJ2-1, with TRBD2 as a possible D gene (5 bases). The ends were cut back, 6 bases at V and 5 bases at J, with 14 bases in the middle. The CDR3 sequence is 13 residues long. The germline V gene encodes CDR1 SQVTM and CDR2 ANQGSEA. CDR3 nucleotide sequence: TGCAGCGTCCCCGGAGGTCACCACAATGAGCAGTTCTTC. It specifies CSVPGGHHNEQFF.

With regard to this clonotype: The junction departs from the called germline gene at one end, perhaps through a read error. The V gene is TRBV29-1, the J gene TRBJ2-2; 7 positions agree with TRBD2. Germline V gene data show CDR1 as SQVTM and CDR2 as ANQGSEA. This CDR3 comprises 17 residues. The DNA for the CDR3 is TGCAGCGTTGTCCCCCCGGGCGGGAGCATCCACACCGGGGAGCCGTTTTTT. As protein: CSVVPPGGSIHTGEPFF.

This clonotype was observed a few times. The chain uses TRBV6-1 and TRBJ2-5; TRBD2 aligns across 7 bases. The end of the DNA is better explained by TRBJ2-1, so the J call may be wrong. The CDR3 sequence is 15 residues long. Germline values: CDR1 MNHNS, CDR2 SASEGT. CDR3 residues: CASSDAGVFLGEQFF. In DNA, the CDR3 is TGTGCCAGCAGCGATGCGGGAGTGTTTCTAGGTGAGCAGTTCTTC.

The chain employs TRBV6-5 and TRBJ2-5; 8 bases fit TRBD1. The J call may be incorrect, as the DNA end agrees better with TRBJ2-7. The germline CDR1 and CDR2 sequences are MNHEY and SVGAGI. The CDR3 runs 15 residues. CDR3 sequence (DNA): TGTGCCAGCAGTTCCCGGGACAGGTACGGCGACGAGCAGTACTTC. It codes for CASSSRDRYGDEQYF.

This clonotype was counted a few times. This rearrangement joins TRBV5-1 to TRBJ2-1, with TRBD2 matching over 11 bases. The V gene end was trimmed by 2 bases and the J gene end by 0 bases; junction bases not matched to a gene: 7. The CDR3 contains 18 residues. Germline V gene data show CDR1 as SGHRS and CDR2 as YFSETQ. For the CDR3, the DNA is TGCGCCAGCAGCTTTGGACTAGCGGGCAAAAGCTCCTACAATGAGCAGTTCTTC. Translating gives CASSFGLAGKSSYNEQFF. Full variable domain (rest looked up from reference TRBV5-1 and TRBJ2-1): KAGVTQTPRYLIKTRGQQVTLSCSPISGHRSVSWYQQTPGQGLQFLFEYFSETQRNKGNFPGRFSGRQFSNSRSEMNVSTLELGDSALYLCASSFGLAGKSSYNEQFFGPGTRLTVL.

The rearrangement uses TRBV20-1 and TRBJ2-1, with D hard to call. Trimming pared 5 bases from V and 6 bases from J, leaving 14 bases between. Germline V CDR1 and CDR2: DFQATT, SNEGSKA (reference sequence). The length of the CDR3 is 13 residues. The CDR3 DNA reads as TGCAGTGCTTCCTTGCCCCCGTCCAATGAGCAGTTCTTC. Translated, it gives CSASLPPSNEQFF.

This clonotype was seen only a few times. The chain employs TRBV2 and TRBJ2-5, with 14 bases identical to TRBD2. The end of the DNA fits TRBJ2-1 better, so the J call may be wrong. CDR3 length: 15 residues. Germline V gene data show CDR1 as SNHLY and CDR2 as FYNNEI. Here the CDR3 DNA reads TGTGCCAGCAGTCCGGGACTAGCGGGAGCTGAGACCCAGTTCTTC. The encoded protein is CASSPGLAGAETQFF.

This clonotype was observed a few times. V and J are TRBV6-5 and TRBJ2-5; tentatively, D is TRBD1 (6 bases). V lost 2 bases to trimming and J lost 7 bases, with 14 bases between them. The CDR3 runs to 14 residues. CDR1 and CDR2 (germline): MNHEY, SVGAGI. CDR3 protein: CASSYTQGRATQYF. CDR3 in DNA: TGTGCCAGCAGTTACACACAGGGACGCGCGACCCAGTACTTC.

This clonotype was detected a few times. The chain joins TRBV6-2 or TRBV6-3 to TRBJ2-5; D unclear. The tail of the sequence fits TRBJ2-7 better, so the J call may be wrong. The CDR3 totals 13 residues. Germline V lookup: CDR1 MNHEY, CDR2 SVGEGT. CDR3 in amino acids: CASSYPFSSEQYF. DNA of the CDR3: TGTGCCAGCAGTTACCCGTTTTCTTCCGAGCAGTACTTC.

The CDR3 sequence is CASAPSERHNEQFF. CDR3 DNA sequence: TGTGCCAGCGCACCATCCGAGCGGCACAATGAGCAGTTCTTC. V is TRBV12-3 or TRBV12-4 and J is TRBJ2-1, with D possibly being TRBD2 (5 bases). The CDR3 totals 14 residues. Deletions cut 8 bases from V and 5 bases from J, with 16 bases between.

This clonotype was counted only a few times. CDR3 region: CSARDQRQAYGYTF. For the CDR3, the DNA is TGCAGTGCTAGAGATCAAAGGCAGGCCTATGGCTACACCTTC. The rearrangement links TRBV20-1 to TRBJ1-2; D is unresolved. The V gene lost 0 bases and the J gene lost 4 bases, with 12 bases spanning the gap. This CDR3 is 14 amino acids long. The germline gives CDR1 DFQATT, CDR2 SNEGSKA (reference sequence).

This clonotype has a count of ten or more. This sequence joins TRBV28 and TRBJ1-1; D is possibly TRBD1 (5 bases). The germline gives CDR1 MDHEN, CDR2 SYDVKM. Trimming shortened V by 10 bases and J by 4 bases, and 22 bases separated the two germline ends. The CDR3 runs to 15 residues. CDR3 in amino acids: CATRRGTSRSTEAFF. CDR3 DNA: TGTGCCACCCGAAGGGGCACTTCAAGGAGCACTGAAGCTTTCTTT.

This clonotype was seen just once. In DNA form, the CDR3 reads TGCGCCAGCAGCCAAGAAGCTAGCGGGTTCTACCAAGAGACCCAGTACTTC. It encodes CASSQEASGFYQETQYF. This rearrangement joins TRBV4-1 to TRBJ2-5, with TRBD2 matching over 8 bases. J was trimmed by 0 bases and V by 0 bases; bases with no gene match: 6. This CDR3 spans 17 amino acids. Germline V gene lookup returns CDR1 MGHRA and CDR2 YSYEKL.

This clonotype was picked up a small number of times. The junction shows a germline mismatch at one end, possibly a read error. The chain is built from TRBV2 and TRBJ2-5; no clear D gene. Germline values: CDR1 SNHLY, CDR2 FYNNEI. This CDR3 has 13 amino acids. The chain's CDR3 is CVSSEAWRETQYF. CDR3 DNA: TGTGTCAGCAGTGAAGCCTGGCGGGAGACCCAGTACTTC.

This chain joins TRBV7-3 and TRBJ2-3; unclear D gene. V was shortened by 0 bases and J by 0 bases, with 7 bases between the two germline ends. The CDR3 runs 15 residues. CDR1 is SGHTA, CDR2 FQGTGA, per germline. In DNA, the CDR3 is TGTGCCAGCAGCTTAACTGGCGCTAGCACAGATACGCAGTATTTT. Amino acids: CASSLTGASTDTQYF.

V gene TRBV9 combines with J gene TRBJ2-7; tentative D call: TRBD2 (5 bases). The CDR3 is 14 residues long. Trimming took off 2 bases at V and 7 bases at J, with 16 bases between the two ends. Germline V gene lookup returns CDR1 SGDLS and CDR2 YYNGEE. The CDR3: CASSVERETDEQYF. The DNA for the CDR3 is TGTGCCAGCAGCGTGGAGAGGGAAACGGATGAGCAGTACTTC.

The gene calls are TRBV19 and TRBJ2-1; 9 bases match TRBD1. The assigned J gene may be wrong: the sequence end matches TRBJ2-7 better. Germline CDR1 and CDR2: LNHDA and SQIVND (reference sequence). The length of the CDR3 is 14 residues. In nucleotides, the CDR3 is TGTGCCAGTAGTATAACAGGGGGCCCCTACGAGCAGTACTTC. It translates to CASSITGGPYEQYF.

The table lists this clonotype with a few counts. J is TRBJ1-2 and V is TRBV12-3 or TRBV12-4; unclear D gene. The CDR3 length is 14 residues. The V gene lost 6 bases and the J gene lost 2 bases, with 13 bases spanning the gap. CDR3 sequence (DNA): TGTGCCAGCAGCCAAGTAGTCGTAAACTATGGCTACACCTTC. Its protein is CASSQVVVNYGYTF.

Ten or more counts support this clonotype. The chain is built from TRBV6-6 and TRBJ2-5; D perhaps matches TRBD2 (6 bases). V gave up 7 bases and J gave up 1 base, with 10 bases separating them. Germline V lookup: CDR1 MNHNY, CDR2 SVGAGI (reference sequence). The CDR3 spans 13 residues. CDR3 loop: CASMSGLQETQYF. In DNA form, the CDR3 reads TGTGCCAGCATGAGCGGGCTCCAAGAGACCCAGTACTTC.

Only a few counts were recorded for this clonotype. An end of the junction differs from the germline gene, which may be a read error. The CDR3 region has the DNA TGCAGTGCTGAGGACCAAAGGCCCGCCAGAAACATTCAGTACTTC. It is translated as CSAEDQRPARNIQYF. The V call is TRBV20-1, the J call TRBJ2-4; D gene unclear. Germline V gene data show CDR1 as DFQATT and CDR2 as SNEGSKA (reference sequence). CDR3 size: 15 residues.

J is TRBJ2-5 and V is TRBV20-1; TRBD1 might be the D (5 bases). CDR3 length equals 13 residues. CDR1 is DFQATT and CDR2 is SNEGSKA in the germline V gene (reference sequence). Trimming left V 3 bases short and J 1 base short, with 9 bases between. CDR3 loop: CSASRTSQETQYF. The CDR3 nucleotides read TGCAGTGCTAGCCGGACATCCCAAGAGACCCAGTACTTC.

Only a few counts were recorded for this clonotype. The chain has TRBV29-1 and TRBJ1-1, with TRBD1 as a possible D gene (5 bases). The ends were cut back, 4 bases at V and 3 bases at J, with 6 bases in the middle. Germline V gene data show CDR1 as SQVTM and CDR2 as ANQGSEA. This CDR3 has 11 residues. CDR3 coding DNA: TGCAGCGTTGGGGGGTACACTGAAGCTTTCTTT. As protein: CSVGGYTEAFF.

This rearrangement joins TRBV28 to TRBJ2-5, with D tentatively TRBD2 (5 bases). The assigned J gene may be wrong: the sequence end matches TRBJ2-7 better. The CDR3 has 16 amino acids. Germline V lookup: CDR1 MDHEN, CDR2 SYDVKM. The CDR3 region is CASNRGPGQSTYEQYF. The CDR3 coding sequence is TGTGCCAGCAACCGAGGGCCGGGTCAGTCCACCTACGAGCAGTACTTC.

CDR3: CASSVIEGVRTDTQYF. CDR3 sequence (DNA): TGTGCCAGCAGCGTAATCGAGGGGGTGAGAACAGATACGCAGTATTTT. The J gene is TRBJ2-3, the V gene TRBV9, with D tentatively TRBD1 (6 bases). CDR3 length: 16 residues. Germline V gene lookup returns CDR1 SGDLS and CDR2 YYNGEE. Trimming pared 1 base from V and 3 bases from J, leaving 15 bases between.

This clonotype was observed a few times. This rearrangement joins TRBV20-1 to TRBJ1-6, with 8 bases lining up with TRBD1. Germline V CDR1 and CDR2: DFQATT, SNEGSKA (reference sequence). The CDR3 sequence is 16 residues long. V shed 5 bases, J shed 0 bases, and the junction held 6 bases outside the gene matches. In nucleotides, the CDR3 is TGCAGTGCTCCACTCGGACAGGGCTCCTATAATTCACCCCTCCACTTT. Protein: CSAPLGQGSYNSPLHF.

In regard to this clonotype: One junction end does not reproduce the germline sequence, and a read error may be involved. The chain employs TRBV27 and TRBJ2-5, with 9 bases matching TRBD1. This CDR3 region has 17 residues. The germline V gene encodes CDR1 MNHEY and CDR2 SMNVEV (reference sequence). CDR3 loop: CASGLSLPGQGRETQYF. The CDR3 nucleotides read TGTGCCAGCGGTTTATCCCTTCCGGGACAGGGACGCGAGACCCAGTACTTC.